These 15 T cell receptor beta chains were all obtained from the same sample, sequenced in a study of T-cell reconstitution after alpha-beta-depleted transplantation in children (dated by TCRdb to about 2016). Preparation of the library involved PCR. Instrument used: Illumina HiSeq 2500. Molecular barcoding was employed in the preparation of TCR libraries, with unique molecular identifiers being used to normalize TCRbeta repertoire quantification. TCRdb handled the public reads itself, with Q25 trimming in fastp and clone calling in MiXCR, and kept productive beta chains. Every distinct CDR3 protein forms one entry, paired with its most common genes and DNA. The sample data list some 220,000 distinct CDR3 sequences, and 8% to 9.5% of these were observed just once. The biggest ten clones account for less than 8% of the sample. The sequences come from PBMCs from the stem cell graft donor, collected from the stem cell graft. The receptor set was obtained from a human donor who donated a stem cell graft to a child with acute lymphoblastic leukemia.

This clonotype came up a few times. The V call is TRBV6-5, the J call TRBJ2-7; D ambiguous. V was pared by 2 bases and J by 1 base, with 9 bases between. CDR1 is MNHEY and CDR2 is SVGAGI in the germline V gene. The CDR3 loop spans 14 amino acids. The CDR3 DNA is TGTGCCAGCAGTTACGGTGGAGCGTCCTACGAGCAGTACTTC. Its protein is CASSYGGASYEQYF.

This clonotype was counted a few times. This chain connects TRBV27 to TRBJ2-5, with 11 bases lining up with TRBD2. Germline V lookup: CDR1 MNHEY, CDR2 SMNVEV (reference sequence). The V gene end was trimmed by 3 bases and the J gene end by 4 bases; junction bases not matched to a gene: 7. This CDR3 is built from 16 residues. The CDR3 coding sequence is TGTGCCAGCAGTTTCTCCGGGACTAGCGGCAGAGAGACCCAGTACTTC. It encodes CASSFSGTSGRETQYF.

The CDR3 DNA follows: TGTGCCAGCAGCTATAAGCAGGGGGCTGGAAATGAGCAGTTCTTC. Its translation: CASSYKQGAGNEQFF. The chain recombines TRBV7-9 with TRBJ2-1; 8 nucleotides align to TRBD1. Germline V gives CDR1 SEHNR, CDR2 FQNEAQ (reference sequence). The CDR3 consists of 15 residues. Trimming removed 4 bases from V and 7 bases from J; junction bases left unmatched: 9.

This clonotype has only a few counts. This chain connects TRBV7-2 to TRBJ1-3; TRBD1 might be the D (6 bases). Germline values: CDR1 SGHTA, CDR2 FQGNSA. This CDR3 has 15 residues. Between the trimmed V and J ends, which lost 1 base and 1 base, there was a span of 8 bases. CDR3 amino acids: CASSLGGLSGNTIYF. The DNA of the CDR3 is TGTGCCAGCAGCTTAGGGGGGCTGTCTGGAAACACCATATATTTT.

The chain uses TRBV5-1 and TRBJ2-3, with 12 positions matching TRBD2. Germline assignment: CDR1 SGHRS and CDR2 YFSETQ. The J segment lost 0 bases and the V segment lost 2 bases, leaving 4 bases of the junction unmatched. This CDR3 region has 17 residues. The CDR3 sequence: CASSFTSGGSSTDTQYF. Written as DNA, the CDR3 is TGCGCCAGCAGCTTTACTAGCGGGGGGTCTAGCACAGATACGCAGTATTTT. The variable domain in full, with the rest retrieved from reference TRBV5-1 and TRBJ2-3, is KAGVTQTPRYLIKTRGQQVTLSCSPISGHRSVSWYQQTPGQGLQFLFEYFSETQRNKGNFPGRFSGRQFSNSRSEMNVSTLELGDSALYLCASSFTSGGSSTDTQYFGPGTRLTVL.

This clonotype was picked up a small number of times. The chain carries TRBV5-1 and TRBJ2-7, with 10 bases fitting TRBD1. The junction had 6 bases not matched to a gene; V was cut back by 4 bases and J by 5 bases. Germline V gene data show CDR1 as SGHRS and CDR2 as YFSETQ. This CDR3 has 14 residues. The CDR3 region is CASSGGTGVNEQYF. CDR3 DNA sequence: TGCGCCAGCAGCGGCGGGACAGGGGTTAACGAGCAGTACTTC. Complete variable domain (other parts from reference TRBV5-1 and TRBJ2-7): KAGVTQTPRYLIKTRGQQVTLSCSPISGHRSVSWYQQTPGQGLQFLFEYFSETQRNKGNFPGRFSGRQFSNSRSEMNVSTLELGDSALYLCASSGGTGVNEQYFGPGTRLTVT.

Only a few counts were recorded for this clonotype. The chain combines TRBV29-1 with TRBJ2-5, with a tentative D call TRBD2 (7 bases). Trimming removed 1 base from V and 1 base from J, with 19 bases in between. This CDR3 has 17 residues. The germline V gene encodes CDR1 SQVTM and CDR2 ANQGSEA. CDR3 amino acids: CSVEGVKGGGIQETQYF. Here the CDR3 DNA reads TGCAGCGTTGAAGGGGTTAAGGGGGGGGGAATCCAAGAGACCCAGTACTTC.

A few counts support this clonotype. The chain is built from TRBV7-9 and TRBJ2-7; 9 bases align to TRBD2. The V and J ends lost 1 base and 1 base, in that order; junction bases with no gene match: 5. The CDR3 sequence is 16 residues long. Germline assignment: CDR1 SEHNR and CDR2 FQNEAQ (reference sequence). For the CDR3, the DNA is TGTGCCAGCAGCTTAGGATCTAGCGGGGATTCCTACGAGCAGTACTTC. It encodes CASSLGSSGDSYEQYF.

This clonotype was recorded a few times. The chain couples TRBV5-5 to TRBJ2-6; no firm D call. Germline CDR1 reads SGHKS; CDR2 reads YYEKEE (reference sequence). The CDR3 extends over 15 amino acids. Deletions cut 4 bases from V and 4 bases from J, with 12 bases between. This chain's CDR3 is CASSPDSRGANVLTF. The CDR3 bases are TGTGCCAGCAGCCCAGACTCTCGAGGGGCCAACGTCCTGACTTTC.

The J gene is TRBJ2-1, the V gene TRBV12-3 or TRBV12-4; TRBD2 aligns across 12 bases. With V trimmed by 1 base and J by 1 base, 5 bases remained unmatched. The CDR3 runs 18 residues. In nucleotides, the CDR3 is TGTGCCAGCAGTTTAGTTCTAGCGGGGGGGCTTTCCTACAATGAGCAGTTCTTC. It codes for CASSLVLAGGLSYNEQFF.

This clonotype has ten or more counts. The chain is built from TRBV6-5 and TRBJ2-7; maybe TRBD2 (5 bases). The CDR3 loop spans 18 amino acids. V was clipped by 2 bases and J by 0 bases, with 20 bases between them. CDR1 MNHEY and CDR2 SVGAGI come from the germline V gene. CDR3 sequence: CASSYRHPLDSYSYEQYF. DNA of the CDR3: TGTGCCAGCAGTTACCGACACCCTCTGGACTCCTACTCCTACGAGCAGTACTTC.

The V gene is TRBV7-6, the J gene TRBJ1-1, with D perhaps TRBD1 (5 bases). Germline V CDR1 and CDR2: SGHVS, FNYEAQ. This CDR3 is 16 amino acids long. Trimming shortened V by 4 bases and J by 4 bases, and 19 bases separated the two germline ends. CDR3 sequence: CASSSPGGPGGTEAFF. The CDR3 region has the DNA TGTGCCAGCAGCTCCCCTGGTGGCCCCGGGGGCACTGAAGCTTTCTTT.

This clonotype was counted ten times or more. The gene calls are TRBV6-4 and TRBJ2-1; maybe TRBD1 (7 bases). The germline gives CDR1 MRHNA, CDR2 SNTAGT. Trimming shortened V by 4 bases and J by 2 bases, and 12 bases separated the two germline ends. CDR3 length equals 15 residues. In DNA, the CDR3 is TGTGCCAGCAGTGTGGAGGGGGCTACCTACAATGAGCAGTTCTTC. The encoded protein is CASSVEGATYNEQFF.

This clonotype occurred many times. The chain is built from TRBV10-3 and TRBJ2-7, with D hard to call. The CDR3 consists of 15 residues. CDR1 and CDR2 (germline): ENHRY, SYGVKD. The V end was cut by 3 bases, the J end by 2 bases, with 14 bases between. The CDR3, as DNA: TGTGCCATCAGTGATCCTGGCCAGGACGCCTACGAGCAGTACTTC. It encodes CAISDPGQDAYEQYF.

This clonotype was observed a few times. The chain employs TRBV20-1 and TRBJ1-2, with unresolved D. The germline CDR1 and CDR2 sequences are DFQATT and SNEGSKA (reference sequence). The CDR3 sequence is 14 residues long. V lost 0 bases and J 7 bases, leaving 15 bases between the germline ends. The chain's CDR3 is CSARDPRRAGGYTF. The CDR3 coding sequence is TGCAGTGCTAGAGATCCCAGGAGAGCGGGTGGCTACACCTTC.